The 28 T cell receptor beta chains given below trace back to one sample, sequenced in a study of blood T cell repertoires in COVID-19. Clones were read by immunoSEQ multiplex PCR, and TCRdb kept only the in-frame ones, dropping some. The table shows tens of thousands of clones, with roughly 90% occurring only once. Sequenced: peripheral blood. Receptors originate from a human donor with active COVID-19. The donor label of this sample is uncertain.

DNA of the CDR3: TGTGCCAGCAGGGTTTCGGGGACAGGGGGCAGGTACGAGCAGTACTTC. It is translated as CASRVSGTGGRYEQYF. V is TRBV2 and J is TRBJ2-7; TRBD1 aligns across 12 bases. The CDR3 length is 16 residues. CDR1 and CDR2 from the germline V gene are SNHLY and FYNNEI. After removal of 6 bases from V and 4 bases from J, the junction contained 10 bases not matched to a gene. The variable domain in full, with the rest retrieved from reference TRBV2 and TRBJ2-7, is EPEVTQTPSHQVTQMGQEVILRCVPISNHLYFYWYRQILGQKVEFLVSFYNNEISEKSEIFDDQFSVERPDGSNFTLKIRSTKLEDSAMYFCASRVSGTGGRYEQYFGPGTRLTVT.

The gene calls are TRBV5-1 and TRBJ2-2; possibly TRBD2 for D (6 bases). Looked up from germline, CDR1 is SGHRS and CDR2 is YFSETQ. Trimming removed 0 bases at V and 4 bases at J, with 10 bases between. The CDR3 spans 15 residues. The CDR3 nucleotides are TGCGCCAGCAGCTTGGATAGCGGCGGCACCGGGGAGCTGTTTTTT. This sequence encodes CASSLDSGGTGELFF. Looking up the rest from reference TRBV5-1 and TRBJ2-2 gives the full variable domain: KAGVTQTPRYLIKTRGQQVTLSCSPISGHRSVSWYQQTPGQGLQFLFEYFSETQRNKGNFPGRFSGRQFSNSRSEMNVSTLELGDSALYLCASSLDSGGTGELFFGEGSRLTVL.

The chain recombines TRBV2 with TRBJ2-7; no reliable D call. CDR1 is SNHLY, CDR2 FYNNEI, per germline. Trimming removed 5 bases from V and 4 bases from J, with 9 bases in between. The CDR3 has 12 amino acids. In DNA, the CDR3 is TGTGCCAGCAGTCCAAGCAGGTACGAGCAGTACTTC. Protein: CASSPSRYEQYF.

This chain uses TRBV7-9 with TRBJ1-1; D unclear. Germline values: CDR1 SEHNR, CDR2 FQNEAQ (reference sequence). The CDR3 has 13 amino acids. V was shortened by 3 bases and J by 3 bases, with 8 bases between the two germline ends. The CDR3 sequence: CASSFVPDTEAFF. The CDR3 DNA follows: TGTGCCAGCAGCTTCGTCCCGGACACTGAAGCTTTCTTT. Based on the CDR3 plus reference TRBV7-9 and TRBJ1-1, the full variable domain is DTGVSQNPRHKITKRGQNVTFRCDPISEHNRLYWYRQTLGQGPEFLTYFQNEAQLEKSRLLSDRFSAERPKGSFSTLEIQRTEQGDSAMYLCASSFVPDTEAFFGQGTRLTVV.

The V and J genes are TRBV10-3 and TRBJ1-2; D possibly corresponds to TRBD1 (5 bases). CDR1 is ENHRY and CDR2 is SYGVKD in the germline V gene. The V and J ends lost 3 bases and 4 bases respectively, with 12 bases between them. CDR3 size: 14 residues. The CDR3 protein is CAISDPGEVYGYTF. In DNA form, the CDR3 reads TGTGCCATCAGTGATCCGGGGGAGGTCTATGGCTACACCTTC.

This chain uses TRBV6-6 with TRBJ1-5, with a tentative D call TRBD1 (5 bases). Trimming shortened V by 6 bases and J by 6 bases, and 18 bases separated the two germline ends. Per germline, CDR1 MNHNY and CDR2 SVGAGI (reference sequence). The CDR3 loop spans 15 amino acids. As DNA, the CDR3 is TGTGCCAGCAGGGTCGGGGAGGGGATGGGTCAGCCCCAGCATTTT. Amino acids: CASRVGEGMGQPQHF.

The chain has TRBV7-9 and TRBJ1-4, with a possible D match to TRBD1 (6 bases). The CDR3 has 17 amino acids. V was clipped by 1 base and J by 8 bases, with 20 bases between them. Germline V CDR1 and CDR2: SEHNR, FQNEAQ (reference sequence). The CDR3 nucleotides read TGTGCCAGCAGCTTAGTGTCCCCAAAGAATAGGGGGGAAAAACTGTTTTTT. Translation: CASSLVSPKNRGEKLFF.

The chain links TRBV19 to TRBJ2-6; D uncertain. The CDR3 extends over 16 amino acids. The V and J ends lost 7 bases and 0 bases respectively, with 13 bases between them. Germline V gene data show CDR1 as LNHDA and CDR2 as SQIVND (reference sequence). CDR3 protein: CASNPLFDSGANVLTF. CDR3 nucleotide sequence: TGTGCCAGTAACCCACTGTTCGACTCTGGGGCCAACGTCCTGACTTTC.

V usage is TRBV7-3 and J usage is TRBJ2-7; 10 nucleotides align to TRBD2. The germline gives CDR1 SGHTA, CDR2 FQGTGA. The V gene end was trimmed by 8 bases and the J gene end by 9 bases; junction bases not matched to a gene: 16. This CDR3 contains 15 residues. The CDR3 spells CASGTFERGGSGQYF. CDR3 coding DNA: TGTGCCAGCGGGACCTTCGAGCGGGGGGGCAGCGGGCAGTACTTC.

V is TRBV5-6 and J is TRBJ1-2; TRBD1 might be the D (5 bases). The V gene's germline CDR1 is SGHDT and CDR2 YYEEEE. V gave up 5 bases and J gave up 6 bases, with 14 bases separating them. The CDR3 totals 13 residues. CDR3 sequence reads: CASRSGGTDGYTF. The CDR3 nucleotides are TGTGCCAGCAGATCGGGGGGGACCGATGGCTACACCTTC.

The CDR3: CASSLGLAGTTDTQYF. CDR3 nucleotide sequence: TGTGCCAGCAGTTTGGGACTAGCGGGAACCACAGATACGCAGTATTTT. The J gene is TRBJ2-3, the V gene TRBV28; 13 positions match TRBD2. Looked up from germline, CDR1 is MDHEN and CDR2 is SYDVKM. The V segment lost 3 bases and the J segment 2 bases; nucleotides outside the gene matches: 2. There are 16 residues in the CDR3.

The genes are TRBV7-9 and TRBJ2-7; D is uncertain. Germline V gene data show CDR1 as SEHNR and CDR2 as FQNEAQ (reference sequence). The CDR3 has 11 amino acids. Trimming removed 5 bases at V and 3 bases at J, with 5 bases between. CDR3 residues: CASSPHYEQYF. In nucleotides, the CDR3 is TGTGCCAGCAGCCCCCACTACGAGCAGTACTTC.

V usage is TRBV7-9 and J usage is TRBJ2-1, with unresolved D. This CDR3 has 15 amino acids. In germline, CDR1 is SEHNR, CDR2 FQNEAQ (reference sequence). The V gene lost 0 bases and the J gene lost 3 bases, with 9 bases spanning the gap. This CDR3 reads CASSLARVGYNEQFF. The DNA of the CDR3 is TGTGCCAGCAGCTTAGCCCGGGTAGGCTACAATGAGCAGTTCTTC.

The chain is built from TRBV3-1 (or the pseudogene TRBV3-2) and TRBJ2-7, with D tentatively TRBD1 (6 bases). This CDR3 region has 13 residues. V was cut by 4 bases and J by 8 bases, with 15 bases left in between. Germline V gives CDR1 LGHDT, CDR2 YNNKEL (reference sequence). DNA for the CDR3: TGTGCCAGCAGCCTCTTTAGGGGGAATAAGCAGTACTTC. This sequence encodes CASSLFRGNKQYF.

The chain uses TRBV11-2 and TRBJ2-4; maybe TRBD2 (7 bases). Germline CDR1 SGHAT, CDR2 FQNNGV. The CDR3 covers 14 residues. Deletions cut 0 bases from V and 6 bases from J, with 9 bases between. The CDR3: CASSLEGGGNIQYF. The CDR3, as DNA: TGTGCCAGCAGCTTAGAGGGAGGGGGAAACATTCAGTACTTC.

The V and J genes are TRBV6-6 and TRBJ1-4; the match to TRBD1 covers 10 bases. This CDR3 contains 15 residues. CDR1 MNHNY and CDR2 SVGAGI come from the germline V gene (reference sequence). V trimming: 11 bases; J trimming: 9 bases; junction bases outside the gene matches: 15. CDR3 coding DNA: TGTGCCGCGAGTGATCCGGGACAGGGGAGTCAAAAACTGTTTTTT. Protein product: CAASDPGQGSQKLFF.

This sequence joins TRBV19 and TRBJ2-7; D is unresolved. Trimming removed 3 bases from V and 2 bases from J, with 11 bases in between. Germline CDR1 and CDR2: LNHDA and SQIVND (reference sequence). CDR3 length: 14 amino acids. CDR3 region: CASSMQVSTYEQYF. CDR3 nucleotides: TGTGCCAGTAGTATGCAGGTCTCGACCTACGAGCAGTACTTC.

The chain combines TRBV7-9 with TRBJ1-2, with no clear D. Trimming shortened V by 10 bases and J by 8 bases, and 8 bases separated the two germline ends. Germline CDR1 and CDR2: SEHNR and FQNEAQ (reference sequence). CDR3 length: 9 amino acids. This chain's CDR3 is CANEAGYTF. The CDR3 nucleotides read TGTGCCAACGAAGCGGGCTACACCTTC.

This rearrangement joins TRBV5-6 to TRBJ1-2; TRBD1 is a possible D gene (6 bases). Germline CDR1 reads SGHDT; CDR2 reads YYEEEE. This CDR3 comprises 16 residues. Deletions cut 1 base from V and 5 bases from J, with 18 bases between. CDR3 sequence reads: CASSLRETRGAYGYTF. In nucleotides, the CDR3 is TGTGCCAGCAGCTTGAGGGAGACCCGGGGGGCGTATGGCTACACCTTC.

This chain connects TRBV3-1 (or the pseudogene TRBV3-2) to TRBJ2-7; 9 bases match TRBD1. Looked up from germline, CDR1 is LGHDT and CDR2 is YNNKEL (reference sequence). The junction had 5 bases not matched to a gene; V was cut back by 0 bases and J by 2 bases. The CDR3 has 16 residues. The CDR3 DNA reads as TGTGCCAGCAGCCAAGACCTGGACAGGGGAACCTACGAGCAGTACTTC. Encoded protein: CASSQDLDRGTYEQYF.

V is TRBV7-2 and J is TRBJ2-6; 7 bases line up with TRBD1. This CDR3 has 19 amino acids. The germline CDR1 and CDR2 sequences are SGHTA and FQGNSA. Germline trimming cut 6 bases from V and 2 bases from J; bases unmatched to any gene: 16. The CDR3 region has the DNA TGTGCCAGCAGGGAAGCAACAGGGGTGGGGGTCCCTGGGGCCAACGTCCTGACTTTC. This translates into CASREATGVGVPGANVLTF.

The J gene is TRBJ1-6, the V gene TRBV7-2; the D is unclear. Germline lookup yields CDR1 SGHTA and CDR2 FQGNSA. The CDR3 covers 16 residues. V was pared by 5 bases and J by 0 bases, with 11 bases between. CDR3 DNA sequence: TGTGCCAGCAGCCTATGGGCCATCTCCTATAATTCACCCCTCCACTTT. Protein sequence: CASSLWAISYNSPLHF.

The chain employs TRBV3-1 (or the pseudogene TRBV3-2) and TRBJ2-3; D gene uncertain. Germline CDR1 reads LGHDT; CDR2 reads YNNKEL (reference sequence). The CDR3 runs to 12 residues. The germline V and J ends were trimmed by 2 bases and 7 bases, with 7 bases remaining between them. In DNA, the CDR3 is TGTGCCAGCAGCCAAACGCGGAATACGCAGTATTTT. It specifies CASSQTRNTQYF.

This clone came up a few times. The rearrangement joins TRBV6-4 to TRBJ2-1, with 9 bases lining up with TRBD2. The germline CDR1 and CDR2 sequences are MRHNA and SNTAGT. J lost 4 bases, V lost 0 bases, and 1 base had no gene match. The CDR3 sequence is 15 residues long. The CDR3 nucleotides are TGTGCCAGCAGTGACTCGCGGGGGGGTTACAATGAGCAGTTCTTC. Translated: CASSDSRGGYNEQFF.

V gene TRBV5-4 combines with J gene TRBJ2-7, with 8 bases fitting TRBD1. Germline V lookup: CDR1 SGHNT, CDR2 YYREEE (reference sequence). V trimming: 3 bases; J trimming: 3 bases; junction bases outside the gene matches: 8. The CDR3 runs to 15 residues. The CDR3 region has the DNA TGTGCCAGCAGCTACTGGCGGGGACAGGACTACGAGCAGTACTTC. Amino acids: CASSYWRGQDYEQYF.

This chain uses TRBV19 with TRBJ1-3, with D hard to call. The CDR3 is made up of 16 amino acids. Trimming left V 2 bases short and J 0 bases short, with 11 bases between. The germline V gene encodes CDR1 LNHDA and CDR2 SQIVND (reference sequence). CDR3 loop: CASSILGGSSGNTIYF. CDR3 DNA: TGTGCCAGTAGTATATTAGGTGGGAGCTCTGGAAACACCATATATTTT.

The CDR3 bases are TGTGCCAGTAACCTCAGGAGGCAGGGGTACAATGAGCAGTTCTTC. It is translated as CASNLRRQGYNEQFF. The rearrangement joins TRBV19 to TRBJ2-1; the D gene is possibly TRBD1 (6 bases). This CDR3 contains 15 residues. Looked up from germline, CDR1 is LNHDA and CDR2 is SQIVND (reference sequence). V gave up 7 bases and J gave up 4 bases, with 17 bases separating them. Supplemented by reference TRBV19 and TRBJ2-1, the full variable domain reads DGGITQSPKYLFRKEGQNVTLSCEQNLNHDAMYWYRQDPGQGLRLIYYSQIVNDFQKGDIAEGYSVSREKKESFPLTVTSAQKNPTAFYLCASNLRRQGYNEQFFGPGTRLTVL.

The chain couples TRBV27 to TRBJ2-7, with D unresolved. CDR3 length equals 13 residues. V was clipped by 5 bases and J by 2 bases, with 10 bases between them. The germline gives CDR1 MNHEY, CDR2 SMNVEV (reference sequence). The CDR3 here is CASSLSPPYEQYF. The CDR3 nucleotides are TGTGCCAGCAGTCTAAGCCCACCCTACGAGCAGTACTTC.